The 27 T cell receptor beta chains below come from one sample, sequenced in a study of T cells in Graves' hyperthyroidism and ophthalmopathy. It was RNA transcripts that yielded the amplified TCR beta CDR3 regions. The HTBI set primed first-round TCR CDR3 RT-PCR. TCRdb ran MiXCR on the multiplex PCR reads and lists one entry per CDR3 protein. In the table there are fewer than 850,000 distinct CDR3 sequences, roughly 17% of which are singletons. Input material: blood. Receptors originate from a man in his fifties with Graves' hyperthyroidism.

CDR3 sequence: CASSLREITGELFF. The CDR3 nucleotides read TGTGCCAGTAGCTTACGGGAGATCACCGGGGAGCTGTTTTTT. V is TRBV19 and J is TRBJ2-2, with a possible D match to TRBD2 (6 bases). Trimming removed 6 bases from V and 4 bases from J, with 12 bases in between. The CDR3 has 14 amino acids. Germline CDR1 and CDR2: LNHDA and SQIVND (reference sequence).

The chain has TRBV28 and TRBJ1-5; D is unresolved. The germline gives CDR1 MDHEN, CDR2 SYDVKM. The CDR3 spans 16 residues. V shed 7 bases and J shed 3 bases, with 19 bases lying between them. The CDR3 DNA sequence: TGTGCCAGCACCTCCTCCATGGGGAGGGTCAATCAGCCCCAGCATTTT. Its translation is CASTSSMGRVNQPQHF.

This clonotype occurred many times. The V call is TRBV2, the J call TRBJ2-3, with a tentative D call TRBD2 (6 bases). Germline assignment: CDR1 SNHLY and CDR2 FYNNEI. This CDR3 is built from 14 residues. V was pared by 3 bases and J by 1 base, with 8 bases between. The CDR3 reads CASSDSGGTDTQYF. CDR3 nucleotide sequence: TGTGCCAGCAGTGATAGCGGCGGCACAGATACGCAGTATTTT.

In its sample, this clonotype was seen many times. CDR3 amino acids: CASSPSEGGGEQYF. DNA for the CDR3: TGTGCCAGCAGCCCCTCGGAGGGTGGCGGCGAGCAGTACTTC. The chain recombines TRBV9 with TRBJ2-7; D might be TRBD2 (6 bases). This CDR3 has 14 amino acids. The V gene's germline CDR1 is SGDLS and CDR2 YYNGEE. V gave up 4 bases and J gave up 6 bases, with 17 bases separating them. Variable domain in full (rest from reference TRBV9 and TRBJ2-7): DSGVTQTPKHLITATGQRVTLRCSPRSGDLSVYWYQQSLDQGLQFLIQYYNGEERAKGNILERFSAQQFPDLHSELNLSSLELGDSALYFCASSPSEGGGEQYFGPGTRLTVT.

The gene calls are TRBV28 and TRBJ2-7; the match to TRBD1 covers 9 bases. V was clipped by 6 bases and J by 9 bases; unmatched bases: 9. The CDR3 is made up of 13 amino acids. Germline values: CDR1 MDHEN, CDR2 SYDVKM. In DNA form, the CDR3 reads TGTGCCAGCAGAGACAGGGGGTCCCACGGGCAGTACTTC. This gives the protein CASRDRGSHGQYF.

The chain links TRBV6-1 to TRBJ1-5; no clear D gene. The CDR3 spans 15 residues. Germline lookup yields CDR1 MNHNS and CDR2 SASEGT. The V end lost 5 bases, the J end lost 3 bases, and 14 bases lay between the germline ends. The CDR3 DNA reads TGTGCCAGCAGTCCGACCCGGGTTGCCAATCAGCCCCAGCATTTT. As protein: CASSPTRVANQPQHF.

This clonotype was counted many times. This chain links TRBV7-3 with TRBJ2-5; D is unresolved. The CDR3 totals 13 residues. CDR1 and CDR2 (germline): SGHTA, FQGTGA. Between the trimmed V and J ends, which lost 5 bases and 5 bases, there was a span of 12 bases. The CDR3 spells CASSQSYGETQYF. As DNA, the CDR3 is TGTGCCAGCAGCCAGAGTTACGGGGAGACCCAGTACTTC.

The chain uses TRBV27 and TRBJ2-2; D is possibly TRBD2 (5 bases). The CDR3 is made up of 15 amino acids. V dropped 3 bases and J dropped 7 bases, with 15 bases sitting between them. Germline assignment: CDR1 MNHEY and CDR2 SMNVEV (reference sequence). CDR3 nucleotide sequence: TGTGCCAGCAGTTTCGGAAGTCCCGGGATCGGGGAGCTGTTTTTT. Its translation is CASSFGSPGIGELFF.

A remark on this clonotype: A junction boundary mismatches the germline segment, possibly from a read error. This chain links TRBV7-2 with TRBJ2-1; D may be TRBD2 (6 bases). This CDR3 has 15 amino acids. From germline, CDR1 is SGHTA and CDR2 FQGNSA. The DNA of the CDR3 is TGTGCCAGCAGCTTAGAAGGGACTGTCTACAATGAGCAGCTCTTC. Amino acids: CASSLEGTVYNEQLF.

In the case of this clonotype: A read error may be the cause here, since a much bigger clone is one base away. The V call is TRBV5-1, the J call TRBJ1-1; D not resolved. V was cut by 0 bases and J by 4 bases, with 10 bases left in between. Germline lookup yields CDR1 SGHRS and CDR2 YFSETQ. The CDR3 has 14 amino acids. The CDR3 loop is CASSLGVSSTEAFF. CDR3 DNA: TGCGCCAGCAGCTTGGGGGTGTCGAGCACTGAAGCTTTCTTT.

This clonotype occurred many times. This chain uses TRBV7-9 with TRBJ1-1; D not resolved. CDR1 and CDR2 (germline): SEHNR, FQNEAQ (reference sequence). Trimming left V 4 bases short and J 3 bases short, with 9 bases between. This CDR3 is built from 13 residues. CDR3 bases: TGTGCCAGCAGCTCTGGACTTTACACTGAAGCTTTCTTT. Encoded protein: CASSSGLYTEAFF.

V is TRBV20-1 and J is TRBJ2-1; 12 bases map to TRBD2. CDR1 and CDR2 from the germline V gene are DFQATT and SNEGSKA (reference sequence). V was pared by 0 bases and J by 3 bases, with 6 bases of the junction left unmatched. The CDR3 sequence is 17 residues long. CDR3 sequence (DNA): TGCAGTGCTAGAGATACTAGCGGGAGGAAAGACTACAATGAGCAGTTCTTC. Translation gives CSARDTSGRKDYNEQFF.

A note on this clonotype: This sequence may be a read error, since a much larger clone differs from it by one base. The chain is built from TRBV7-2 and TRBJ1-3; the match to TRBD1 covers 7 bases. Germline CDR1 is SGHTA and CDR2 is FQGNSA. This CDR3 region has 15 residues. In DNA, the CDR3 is TGTGCCAGCAGCATGGCCGGGACAGCTGGAAACGCCATATATTTT. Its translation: CASSMAGTAGNAIYF.

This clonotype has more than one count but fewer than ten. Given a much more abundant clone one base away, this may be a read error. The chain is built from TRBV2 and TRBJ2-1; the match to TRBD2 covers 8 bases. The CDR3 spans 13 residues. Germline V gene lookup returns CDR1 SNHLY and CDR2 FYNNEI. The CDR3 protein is CASVTSGYNGQFF. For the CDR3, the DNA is TGTGCCAGCGTAACTAGCGGCTACAATGGGCAGTTCTTC.

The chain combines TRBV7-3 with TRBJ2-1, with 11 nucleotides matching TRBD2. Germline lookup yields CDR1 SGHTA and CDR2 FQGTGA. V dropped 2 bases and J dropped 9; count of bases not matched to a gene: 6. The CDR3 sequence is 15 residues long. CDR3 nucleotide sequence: TGTGCCAGCAGCTTAGTTAGCGGGAGGGCCGGTGAGCAGTTCTTC. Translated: CASSLVSGRAGEQFF.

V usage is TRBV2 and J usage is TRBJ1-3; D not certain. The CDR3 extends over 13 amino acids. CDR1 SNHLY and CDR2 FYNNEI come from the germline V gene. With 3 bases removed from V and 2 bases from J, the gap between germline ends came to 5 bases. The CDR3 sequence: CASSDGAGNTIYF. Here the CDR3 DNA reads TGTGCCAGCAGTGATGGGGCTGGAAACACCATATATTTT. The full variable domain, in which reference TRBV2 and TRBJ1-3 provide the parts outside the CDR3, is EPEVTQTPSHQVTQMGQEVILRCVPISNHLYFYWYRQILGQKVEFLVSFYNNEISEKSEIFDDQFSVERPDGSNFTLKIRSTKLEDSAMYFCASSDGAGNTIYFGEGSWLTVV.

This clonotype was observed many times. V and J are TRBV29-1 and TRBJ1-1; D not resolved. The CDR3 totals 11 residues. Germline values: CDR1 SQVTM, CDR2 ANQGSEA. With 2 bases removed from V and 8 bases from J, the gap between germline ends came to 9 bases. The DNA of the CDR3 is TGCAGCGTTGAATCGAGGGCCGAAGCTTTCTTT. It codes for CSVESRAEAFF.

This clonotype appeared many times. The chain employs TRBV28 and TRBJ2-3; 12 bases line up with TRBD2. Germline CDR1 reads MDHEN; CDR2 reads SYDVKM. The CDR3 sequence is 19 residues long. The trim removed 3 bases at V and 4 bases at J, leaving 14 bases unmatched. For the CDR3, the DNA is TGTGCCAGCAGTTTCCCGCGACTAGCGGGGGCCCCATACGCAGATACGCAGTATTTT. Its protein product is CASSFPRLAGAPYADTQYF.

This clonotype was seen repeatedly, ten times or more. CDR3 coding DNA: TGTGCCAGCAGTGAAGTGTTAGGGATCTCTGGAAACACCATATATTTT. Amino acids: CASSEVLGISGNTIYF. The V call is TRBV2, the J call TRBJ1-3; no clear D. Deletions cut 1 base from V and 0 bases from J, with 10 bases between. Germline V gives CDR1 SNHLY, CDR2 FYNNEI. This CDR3 is 16 amino acids long.

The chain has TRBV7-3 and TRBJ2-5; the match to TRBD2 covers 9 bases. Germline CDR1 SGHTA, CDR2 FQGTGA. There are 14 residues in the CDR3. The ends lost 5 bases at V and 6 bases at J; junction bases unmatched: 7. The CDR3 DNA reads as TGTGCCAGCAGCATTAGCGGGGGTGGGCAGACCCAGTACTTC. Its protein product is CASSISGGGQTQYF.

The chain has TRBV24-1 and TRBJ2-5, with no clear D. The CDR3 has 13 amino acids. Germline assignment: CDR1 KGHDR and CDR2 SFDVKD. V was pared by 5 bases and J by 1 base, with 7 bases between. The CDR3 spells CATSGAVQETQYF. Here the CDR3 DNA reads TGTGCCACCAGTGGCGCGGTCCAAGAGACCCAGTACTTC.

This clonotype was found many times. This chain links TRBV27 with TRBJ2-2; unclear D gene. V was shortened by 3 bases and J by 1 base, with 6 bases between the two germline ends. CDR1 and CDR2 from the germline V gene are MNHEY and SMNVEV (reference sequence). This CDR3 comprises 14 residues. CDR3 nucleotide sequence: TGTGCCAGCAGTTTGTTTCGGAACACCGGGGAGCTGTTTTTT. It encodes CASSLFRNTGELFF.

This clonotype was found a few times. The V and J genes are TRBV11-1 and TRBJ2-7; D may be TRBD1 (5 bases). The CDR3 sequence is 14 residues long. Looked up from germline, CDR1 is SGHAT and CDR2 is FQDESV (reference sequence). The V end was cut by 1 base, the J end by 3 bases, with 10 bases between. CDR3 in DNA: TGTGCCAGCAGCTTAGTGCAGGGCGTCTACGAGCAGTACTTC. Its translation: CASSLVQGVYEQYF.

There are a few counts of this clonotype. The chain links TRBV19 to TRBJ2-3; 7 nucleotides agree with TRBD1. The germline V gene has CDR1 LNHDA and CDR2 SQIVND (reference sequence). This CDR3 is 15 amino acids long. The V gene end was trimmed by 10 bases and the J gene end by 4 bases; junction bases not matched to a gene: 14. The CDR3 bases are TGTGCCACCCAAGGACTCGGCCAGGGGGCAGATACGCAGTATTTT. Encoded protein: CATQGLGQGADTQYF. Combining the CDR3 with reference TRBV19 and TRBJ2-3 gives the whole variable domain DGGITQSPKYLFRKEGQNVTLSCEQNLNHDAMYWYRQDPGQGLRLIYYSQIVNDFQKGDIAEGYSVSREKKESFPLTVTSAQKNPTAFYLCATQGLGQGADTQYFGPGTRLTVL.

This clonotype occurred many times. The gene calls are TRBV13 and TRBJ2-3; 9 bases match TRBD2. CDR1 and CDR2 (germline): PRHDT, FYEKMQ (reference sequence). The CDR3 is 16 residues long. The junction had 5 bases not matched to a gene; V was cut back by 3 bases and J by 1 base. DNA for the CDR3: TGTGCCAGCAGCTTCCGGACTAGCGCCCGCACAGATACGCAGTATTTT. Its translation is CASSFRTSARTDTQYF.

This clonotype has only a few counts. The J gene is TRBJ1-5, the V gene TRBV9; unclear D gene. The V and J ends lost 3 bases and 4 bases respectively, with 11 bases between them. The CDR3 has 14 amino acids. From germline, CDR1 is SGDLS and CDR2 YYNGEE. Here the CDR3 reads CASSGVGTNQPQHF. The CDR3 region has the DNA TGTGCCAGCAGCGGGGTCGGAACGAATCAGCCCCAGCATTTT.

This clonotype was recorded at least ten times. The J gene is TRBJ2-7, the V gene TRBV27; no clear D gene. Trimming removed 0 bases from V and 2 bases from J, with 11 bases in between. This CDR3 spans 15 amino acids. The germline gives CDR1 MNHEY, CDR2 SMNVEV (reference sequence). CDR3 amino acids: CASSLSIGRTYEQYF. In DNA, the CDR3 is TGTGCCAGCAGTTTATCGATAGGCAGGACCTACGAGCAGTACTTC.